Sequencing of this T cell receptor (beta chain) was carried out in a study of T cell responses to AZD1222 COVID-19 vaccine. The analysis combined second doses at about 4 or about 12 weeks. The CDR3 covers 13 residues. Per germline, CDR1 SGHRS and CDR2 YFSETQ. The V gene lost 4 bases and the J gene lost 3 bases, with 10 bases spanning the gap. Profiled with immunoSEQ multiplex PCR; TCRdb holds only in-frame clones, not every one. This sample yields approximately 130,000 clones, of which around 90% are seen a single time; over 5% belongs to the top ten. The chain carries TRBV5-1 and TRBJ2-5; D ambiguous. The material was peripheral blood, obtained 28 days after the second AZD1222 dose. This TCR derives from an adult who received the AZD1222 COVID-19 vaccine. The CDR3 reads CASSRAAEETQYF. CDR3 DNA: TGCGCCAGCAGCCGGGCAGCCGAAGAGACCCAGTACTTC.